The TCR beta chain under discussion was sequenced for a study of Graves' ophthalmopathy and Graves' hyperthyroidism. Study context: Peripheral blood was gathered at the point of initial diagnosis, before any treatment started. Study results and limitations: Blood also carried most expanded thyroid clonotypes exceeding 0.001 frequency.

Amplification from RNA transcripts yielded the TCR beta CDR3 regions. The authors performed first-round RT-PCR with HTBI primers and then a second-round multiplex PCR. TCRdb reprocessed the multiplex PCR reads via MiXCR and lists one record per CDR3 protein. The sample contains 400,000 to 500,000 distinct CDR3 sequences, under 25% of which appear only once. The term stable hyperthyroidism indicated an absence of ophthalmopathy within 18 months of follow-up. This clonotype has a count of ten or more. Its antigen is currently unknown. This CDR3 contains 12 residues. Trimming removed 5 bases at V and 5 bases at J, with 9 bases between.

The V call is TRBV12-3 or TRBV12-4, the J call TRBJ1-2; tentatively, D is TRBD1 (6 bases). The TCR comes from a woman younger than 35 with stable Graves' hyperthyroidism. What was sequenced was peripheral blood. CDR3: CASSDQGYGYTF. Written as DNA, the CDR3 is TGTGCCAGCAGTGACCAGGGGTATGGCTACACCTTC.